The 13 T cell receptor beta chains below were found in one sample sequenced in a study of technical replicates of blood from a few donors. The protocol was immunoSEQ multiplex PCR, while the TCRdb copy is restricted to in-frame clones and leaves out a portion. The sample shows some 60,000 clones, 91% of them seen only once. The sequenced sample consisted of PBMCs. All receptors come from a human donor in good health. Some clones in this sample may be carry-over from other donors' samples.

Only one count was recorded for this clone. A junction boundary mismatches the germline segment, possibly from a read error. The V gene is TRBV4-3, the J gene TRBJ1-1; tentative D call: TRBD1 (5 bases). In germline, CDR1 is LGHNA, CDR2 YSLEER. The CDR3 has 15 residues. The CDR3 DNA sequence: TGCGCCAGCAGCCAAGACGGGGGGGTGGACACCGAAGCTTTCTTT. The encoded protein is CASSQDGGVDTEAFF.

CDR3: CASSLTLAFYNEQFF. Here the CDR3 DNA reads TGTGCCAGCAGCTTAACCTTAGCCTTCTACAATGAGCAGTTCTTC. The chain joins TRBV7-8 to TRBJ2-1; D gene uncertain. Per the germline V gene, CDR1 is SGHVS and CDR2 is FQNEAQ. The ends were cut back, 2 bases at V and 3 bases at J, with 11 bases in the middle. The CDR3 contains 15 residues.

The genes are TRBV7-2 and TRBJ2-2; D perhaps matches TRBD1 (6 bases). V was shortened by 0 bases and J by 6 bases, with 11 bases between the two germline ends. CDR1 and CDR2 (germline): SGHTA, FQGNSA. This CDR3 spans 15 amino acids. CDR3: CASSLAGGGAGELFF. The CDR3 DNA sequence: TGTGCCAGCAGCTTAGCAGGGGGTGGGGCCGGGGAGCTGTTTTTT.

In DNA form, the CDR3 reads TGTGCCAGCAGCCCGACGGGACAGCGCCCCTCTGGGGCCAACGTCCTGACTTTC. Protein product: CASSPTGQRPSGANVLTF. This chain joins TRBV7-6 and TRBJ2-6; 7 nucleotides match TRBD1. The CDR3 runs to 18 residues. V dropped 5 bases and J dropped 0; count of bases not matched to a gene: 10. The V gene's germline CDR1 is SGHVS and CDR2 FNYEAQ.

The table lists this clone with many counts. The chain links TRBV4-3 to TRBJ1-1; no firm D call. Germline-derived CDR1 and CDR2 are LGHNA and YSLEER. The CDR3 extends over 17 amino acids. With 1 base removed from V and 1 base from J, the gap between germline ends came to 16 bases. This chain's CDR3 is CASSQGPPSGGNTEAFF. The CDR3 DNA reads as TGCGCCAGCAGCCAAGGTCCCCCGTCGGGTGGGAACACTGAAGCTTTCTTT.

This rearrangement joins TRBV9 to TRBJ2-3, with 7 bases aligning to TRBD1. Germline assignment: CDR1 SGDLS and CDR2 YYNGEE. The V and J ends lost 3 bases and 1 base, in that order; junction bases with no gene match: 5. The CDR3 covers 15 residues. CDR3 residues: CASSATQGGTDTQYF. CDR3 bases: TGTGCCAGCAGCGCGACCCAGGGGGGCACAGATACGCAGTATTTT.

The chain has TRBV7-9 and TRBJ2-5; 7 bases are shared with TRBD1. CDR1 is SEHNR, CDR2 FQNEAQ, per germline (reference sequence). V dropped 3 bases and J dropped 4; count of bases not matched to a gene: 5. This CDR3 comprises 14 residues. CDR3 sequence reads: CASSLTGRGETQYF. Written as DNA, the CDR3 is TGTGCCAGCAGCTTGACAGGGCGAGGAGAGACCCAGTACTTC.

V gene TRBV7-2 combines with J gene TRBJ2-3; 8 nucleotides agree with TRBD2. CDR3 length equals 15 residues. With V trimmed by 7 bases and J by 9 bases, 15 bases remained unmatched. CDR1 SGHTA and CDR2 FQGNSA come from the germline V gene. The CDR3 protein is CASNLGAGGRATQYF. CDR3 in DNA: TGTGCCAGCAACCTGGGGGCGGGGGGACGTGCAACGCAGTATTTT.

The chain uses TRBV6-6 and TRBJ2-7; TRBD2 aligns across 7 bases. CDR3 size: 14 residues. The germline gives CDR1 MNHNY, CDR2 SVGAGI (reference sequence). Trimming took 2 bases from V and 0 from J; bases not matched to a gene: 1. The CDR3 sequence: CASSYGTNSYEQYF. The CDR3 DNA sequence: TGTGCCAGCAGTTACGGGACTAACTCCTACGAGCAGTACTTC.

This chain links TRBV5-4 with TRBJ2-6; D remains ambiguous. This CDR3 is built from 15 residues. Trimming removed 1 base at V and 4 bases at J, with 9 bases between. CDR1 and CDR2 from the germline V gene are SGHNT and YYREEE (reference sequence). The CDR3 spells CASSLLASGANVLTF. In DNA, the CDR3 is TGTGCCAGCAGCTTGTTGGCATCCGGGGCCAACGTCCTGACTTTC.

The chain's CDR3 is CASSSPGQRYYGYTF. For the CDR3, the DNA is TGTGCCAGCAGTTCCCCGGGACAGAGATATTATGGCTACACCTTC. The chain employs TRBV11-2 and TRBJ1-2; 7 bases are shared with TRBD1. Germline V CDR1 and CDR2: SGHAT, FQNNGV. V shed 6 bases, J shed 5 bases, and the junction held 12 bases outside the gene matches. The CDR3 covers 15 residues.

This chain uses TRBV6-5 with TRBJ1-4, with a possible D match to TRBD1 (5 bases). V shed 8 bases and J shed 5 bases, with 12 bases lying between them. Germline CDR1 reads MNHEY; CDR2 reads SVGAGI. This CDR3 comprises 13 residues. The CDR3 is CASHGGLNEKLFF. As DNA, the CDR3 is TGTGCCAGCCATGGGGGACTAAATGAAAAACTGTTTTTT.

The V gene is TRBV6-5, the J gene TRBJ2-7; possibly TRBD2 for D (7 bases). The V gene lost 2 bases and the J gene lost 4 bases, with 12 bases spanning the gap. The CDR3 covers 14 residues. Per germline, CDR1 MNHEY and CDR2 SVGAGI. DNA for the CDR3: TGTGCCAGCAGTTACCGGGGGGCTGGTTACGAGCAGTACTTC. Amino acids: CASSYRGAGYEQYF.